This T cell receptor beta chain came from a study of cytomegalovirus exposure and HLA in healthy donors. For the study at large: A previous analysis identified 90 million to 140 million unique TCR beta sequences derived from about 180 million T cells.

Germline V gives CDR1 MNHNY, CDR2 SVGAGI (reference sequence). Trimming removed 6 bases from V and 2 bases from J; junction bases left unmatched: 9. The CDR3 is 15 amino acids. This clone has more than one count but fewer than ten. The PCR contained 60 Vbeta and 13 Jbeta primers. Data came from immunoSEQ multiplex PCR; TCRdb stores just in-frame clones and leaves some out. In the table there are fewer than 150,000 clones, 15% of which are singletons. Sequencing was done on a sample of PBMCs. This chain uses TRBV6-6 with TRBJ1-2, with TRBD1 matching over 7 bases. The receptor was isolated from a woman younger than 35 in good health and CMV-seronegative. The CDR3: CASSSTSTGNYGYTF. CDR3 sequence (DNA): TGTGCCAGCAGCTCTACCTCGACAGGGAACTATGGCTACACCTTC.